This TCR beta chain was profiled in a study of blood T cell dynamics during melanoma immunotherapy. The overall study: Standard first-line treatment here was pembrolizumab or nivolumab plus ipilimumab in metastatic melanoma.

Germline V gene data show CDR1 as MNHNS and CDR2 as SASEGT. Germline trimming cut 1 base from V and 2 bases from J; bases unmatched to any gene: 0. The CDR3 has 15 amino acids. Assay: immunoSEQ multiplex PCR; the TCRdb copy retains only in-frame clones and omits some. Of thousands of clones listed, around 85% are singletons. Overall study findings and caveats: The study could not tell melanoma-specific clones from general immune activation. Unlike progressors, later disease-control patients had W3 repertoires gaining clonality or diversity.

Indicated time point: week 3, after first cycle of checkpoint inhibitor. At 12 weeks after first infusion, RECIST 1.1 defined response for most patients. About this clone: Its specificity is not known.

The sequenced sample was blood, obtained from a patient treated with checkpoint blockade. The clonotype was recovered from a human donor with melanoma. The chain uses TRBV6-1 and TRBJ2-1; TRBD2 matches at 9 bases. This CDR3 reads CASSEGLAAYNEQFF. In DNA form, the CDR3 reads TGTGCCAGCAGTGAAGGACTAGCGGCCTACAATGAGCAGTTCTTC.